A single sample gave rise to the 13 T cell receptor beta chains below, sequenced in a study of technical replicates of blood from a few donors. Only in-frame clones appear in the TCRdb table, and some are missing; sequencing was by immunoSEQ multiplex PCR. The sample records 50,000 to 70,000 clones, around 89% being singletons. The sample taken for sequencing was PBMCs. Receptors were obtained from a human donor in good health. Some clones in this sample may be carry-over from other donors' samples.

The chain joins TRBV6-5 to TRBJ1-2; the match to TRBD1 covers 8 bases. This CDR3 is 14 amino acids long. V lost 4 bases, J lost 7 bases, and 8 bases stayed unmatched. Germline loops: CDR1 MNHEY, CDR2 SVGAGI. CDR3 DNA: TGTGCCAGCAGTTTCCGGGACAGGTGGTCTGGCTACACCTTC. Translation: CASSFRDRWSGYTF.

DNA for the CDR3: TGTGCCTGGAGTGTACCGGGGACTAGTATAGGCAATGAGCAGTTCTTC. It yields the protein CAWSVPGTSIGNEQFF. V and J are TRBV30 and TRBJ2-1, with TRBD2 matching over 8 bases. After removal of 0 bases from V and 6 bases from J, the junction contained 10 bases not matched to a gene. CDR1 and CDR2 (germline): GTSNPN, SVGIG (reference sequence). CDR3 length: 16 amino acids.

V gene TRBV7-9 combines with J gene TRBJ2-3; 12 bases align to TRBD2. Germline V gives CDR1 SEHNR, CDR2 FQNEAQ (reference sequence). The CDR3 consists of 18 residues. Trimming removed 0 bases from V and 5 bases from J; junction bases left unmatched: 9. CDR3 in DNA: TGTGCCAGCAGCTTAGCGAGACTAGCGGGAGCCTCGGGAGATACGCAGTATTTT. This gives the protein CASSLARLAGASGDTQYF.

The CDR3 protein is CASSSPGKGGSWEQYF. The CDR3 DNA reads as TGTGCCAGTAGTTCTCCGGGGAAGGGAGGGTCCTGGGAGCAGTACTTC. This chain joins TRBV19 and TRBJ2-7; 7 positions agree with TRBD2. After removal of 5 bases from V and 7 bases from J, the junction contained 17 bases not matched to a gene. The CDR3 consists of 16 residues. CDR1 is LNHDA, CDR2 SQIVND, per germline (reference sequence).

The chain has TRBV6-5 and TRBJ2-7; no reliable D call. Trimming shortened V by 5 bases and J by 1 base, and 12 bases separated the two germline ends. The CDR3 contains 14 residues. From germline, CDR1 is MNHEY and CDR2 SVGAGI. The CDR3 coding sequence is TGTGCCAGCAGTAGCACCGAGAGGTCCTACGAGCAGTACTTC. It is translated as CASSSTERSYEQYF.

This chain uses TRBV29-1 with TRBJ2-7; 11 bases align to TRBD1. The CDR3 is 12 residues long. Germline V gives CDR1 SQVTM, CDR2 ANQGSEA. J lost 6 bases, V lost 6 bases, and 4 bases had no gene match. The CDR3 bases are TGCAGCGTCGACGGGACAGGGGGCGAGCAGTACTTC. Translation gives CSVDGTGGEQYF.

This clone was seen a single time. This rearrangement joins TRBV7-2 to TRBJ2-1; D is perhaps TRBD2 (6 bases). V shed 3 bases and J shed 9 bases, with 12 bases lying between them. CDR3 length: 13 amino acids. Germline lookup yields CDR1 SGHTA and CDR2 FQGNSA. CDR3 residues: CASSLAGMGEQFF. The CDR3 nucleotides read TGTGCCAGCAGCTTGGCGGGGATGGGTGAGCAGTTCTTC.

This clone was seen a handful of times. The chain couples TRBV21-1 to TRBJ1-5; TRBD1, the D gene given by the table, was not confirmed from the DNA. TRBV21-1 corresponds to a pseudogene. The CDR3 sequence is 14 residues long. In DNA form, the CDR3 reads TGTGCCAGCAGAGACAGGGGTGGAAATCAGCCCCAGCATTTT. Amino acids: CASRDRGGNQPQHF.

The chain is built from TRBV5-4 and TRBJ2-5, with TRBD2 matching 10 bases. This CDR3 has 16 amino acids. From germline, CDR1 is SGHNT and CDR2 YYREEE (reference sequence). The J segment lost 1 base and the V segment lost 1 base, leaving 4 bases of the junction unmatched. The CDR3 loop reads CASSLRSGGRQETQYF. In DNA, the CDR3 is TGTGCCAGCAGCTTGCGTAGCGGGGGGCGCCAAGAGACCCAGTACTTC.

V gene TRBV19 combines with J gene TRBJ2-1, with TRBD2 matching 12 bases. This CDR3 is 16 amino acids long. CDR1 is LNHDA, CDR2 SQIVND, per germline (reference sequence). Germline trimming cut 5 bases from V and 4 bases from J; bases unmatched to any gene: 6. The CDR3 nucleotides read TGTGCCAGTAGTGAAGGACTAGCGGGGCTTTACAATGAGCAGTTCTTC. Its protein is CASSEGLAGLYNEQFF.

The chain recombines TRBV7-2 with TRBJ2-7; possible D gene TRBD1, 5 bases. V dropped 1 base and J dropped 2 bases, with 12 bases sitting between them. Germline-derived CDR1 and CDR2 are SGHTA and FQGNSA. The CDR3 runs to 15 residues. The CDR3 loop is CASSLVQGTTYEQYF. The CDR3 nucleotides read TGTGCCAGCAGCTTAGTCCAGGGAACCACCTACGAGCAGTACTTC.

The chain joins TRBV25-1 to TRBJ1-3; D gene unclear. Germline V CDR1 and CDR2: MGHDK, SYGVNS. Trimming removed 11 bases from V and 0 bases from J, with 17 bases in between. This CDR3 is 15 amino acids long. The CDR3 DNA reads TGTGCCCGACACTTGGACTGTTTCTCTGGAAACACCATATATTTT. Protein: CARHLDCFSGNTIYF.

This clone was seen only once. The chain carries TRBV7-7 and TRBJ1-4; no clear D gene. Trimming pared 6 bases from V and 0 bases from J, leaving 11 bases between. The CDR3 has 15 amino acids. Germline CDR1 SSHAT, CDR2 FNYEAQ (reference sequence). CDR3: CASRSGPATNEKLFF. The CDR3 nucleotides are TGTGCCAGCAGGTCAGGTCCTGCAACTAATGAAAAACTGTTTTTT.